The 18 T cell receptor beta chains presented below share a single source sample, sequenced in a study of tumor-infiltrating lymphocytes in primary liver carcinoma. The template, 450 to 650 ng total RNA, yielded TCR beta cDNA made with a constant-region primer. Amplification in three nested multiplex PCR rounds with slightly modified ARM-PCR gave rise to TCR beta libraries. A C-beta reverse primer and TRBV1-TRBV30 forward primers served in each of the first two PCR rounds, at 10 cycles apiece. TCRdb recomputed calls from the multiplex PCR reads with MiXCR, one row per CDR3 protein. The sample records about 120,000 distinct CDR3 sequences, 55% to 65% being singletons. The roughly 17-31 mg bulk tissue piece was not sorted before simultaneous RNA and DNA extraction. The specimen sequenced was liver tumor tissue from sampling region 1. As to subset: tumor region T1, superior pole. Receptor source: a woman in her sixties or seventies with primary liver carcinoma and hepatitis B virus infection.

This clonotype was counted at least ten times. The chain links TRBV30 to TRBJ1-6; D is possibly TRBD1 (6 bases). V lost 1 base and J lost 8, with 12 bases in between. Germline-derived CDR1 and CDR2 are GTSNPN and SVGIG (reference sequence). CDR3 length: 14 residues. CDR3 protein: CAWSGTEGYSPLHF. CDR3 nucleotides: TGTGCCTGGAGTGGGACAGAAGGTTATTCACCCCTCCACTTT.

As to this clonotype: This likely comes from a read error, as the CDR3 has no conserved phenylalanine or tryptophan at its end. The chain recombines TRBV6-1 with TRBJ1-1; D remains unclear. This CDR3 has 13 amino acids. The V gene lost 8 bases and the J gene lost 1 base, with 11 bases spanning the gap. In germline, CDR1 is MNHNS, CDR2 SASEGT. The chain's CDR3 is CASGARENTEAFL. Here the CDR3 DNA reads TGTGCCAGCGGTGCCCGGGAGAACACTGAAGCTTTCCTT.

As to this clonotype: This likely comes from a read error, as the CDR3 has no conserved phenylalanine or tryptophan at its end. The CDR3 nucleotides are TGCGCCAGCAGCTCGGGAGGGTTAAGGGACACAGACACGCAGTATTAT. Protein: CASSSGGLRDTDTQYY. The chain combines TRBV11-2 with TRBJ2-3; 8 nucleotides match TRBD2. This CDR3 is 16 amino acids long. Per the germline V gene, CDR1 is SGHAT and CDR2 is FQNNGV.

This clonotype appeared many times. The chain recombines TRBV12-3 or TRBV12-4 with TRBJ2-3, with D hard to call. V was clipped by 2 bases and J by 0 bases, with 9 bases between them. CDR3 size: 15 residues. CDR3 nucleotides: TGTGCCAGCAGTTTAAGGCCAACTAGCACAGATACGCAGTATTTT. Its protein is CASSLRPTSTDTQYF.

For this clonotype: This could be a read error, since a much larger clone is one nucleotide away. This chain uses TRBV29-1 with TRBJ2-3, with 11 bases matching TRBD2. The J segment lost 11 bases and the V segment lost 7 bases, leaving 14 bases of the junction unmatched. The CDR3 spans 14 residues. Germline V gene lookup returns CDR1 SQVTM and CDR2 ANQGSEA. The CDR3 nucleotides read TGCAGCGGGGACAGGACTAGCGGGTTTGGGATGCAGTATTTT. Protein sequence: CSGDRTSGFGMQYF.

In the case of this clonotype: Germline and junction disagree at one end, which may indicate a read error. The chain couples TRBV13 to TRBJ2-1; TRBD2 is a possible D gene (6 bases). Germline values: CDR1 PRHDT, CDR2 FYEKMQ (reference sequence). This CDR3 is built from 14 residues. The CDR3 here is CVSSHNRRLEEQFF. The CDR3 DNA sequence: TGCGTCAGCAGCCATAACCGCCGACTAGAGGAGCAGTTCTTC.

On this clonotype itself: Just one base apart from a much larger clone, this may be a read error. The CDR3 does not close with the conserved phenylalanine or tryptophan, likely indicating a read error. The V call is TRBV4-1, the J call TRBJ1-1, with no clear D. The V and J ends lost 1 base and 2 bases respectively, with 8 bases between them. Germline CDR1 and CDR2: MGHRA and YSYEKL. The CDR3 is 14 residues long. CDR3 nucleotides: TGCGCCAGCAGCCAAGGGGCGGTTAACACTGAAGCTTTCTCT. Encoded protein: CASSQGAVNTEAFS.

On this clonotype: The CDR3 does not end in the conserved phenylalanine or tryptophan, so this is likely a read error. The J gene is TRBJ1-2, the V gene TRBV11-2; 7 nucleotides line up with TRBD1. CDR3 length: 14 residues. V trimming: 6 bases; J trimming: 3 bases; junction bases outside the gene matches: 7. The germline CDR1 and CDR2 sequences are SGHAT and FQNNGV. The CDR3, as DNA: TGTGCCAGCAGTCCTGGGGACAGTTACTATGGCTACACCCTC. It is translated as CASSPGDSYYGYTL.

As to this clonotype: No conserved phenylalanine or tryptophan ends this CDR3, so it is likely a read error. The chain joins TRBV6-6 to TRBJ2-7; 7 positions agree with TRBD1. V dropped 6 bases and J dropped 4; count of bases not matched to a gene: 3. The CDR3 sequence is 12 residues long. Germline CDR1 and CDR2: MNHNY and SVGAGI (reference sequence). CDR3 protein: CASSKTGYEQYS. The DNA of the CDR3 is TGTGCCAGCAGCAAGACAGGGTACGAGCAGTACTCC.

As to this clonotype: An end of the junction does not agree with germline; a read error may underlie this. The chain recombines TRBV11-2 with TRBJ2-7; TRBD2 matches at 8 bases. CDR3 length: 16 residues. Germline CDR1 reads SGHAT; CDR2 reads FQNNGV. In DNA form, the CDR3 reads TGTGCCAGCAGCTACGGCGGGAGGACCTCGTTAAGCGAGCGGTACTTC. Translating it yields CASSYGGRTSLSERYF.

CDR3: CATRTGGTRNTEAFF. CDR3 DNA sequence: TGCGCCACCCGGACAGGGGGCACCAGAAACACTGAAGCTTTCTTT. This chain connects TRBV5-1 to TRBJ1-1; 11 bases line up with TRBD1. This CDR3 is built from 15 residues. Germline CDR1 reads SGHRS; CDR2 reads YFSETQ. J was trimmed by 2 bases and V by 9 bases; bases with no gene match: 9.

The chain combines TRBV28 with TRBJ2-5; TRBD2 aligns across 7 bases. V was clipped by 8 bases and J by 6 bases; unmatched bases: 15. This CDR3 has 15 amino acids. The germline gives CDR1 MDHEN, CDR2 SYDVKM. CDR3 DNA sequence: TGTGCCAGCCGCTTAGGGGAGGGGTCCGTAAAGACCCAGTACTTC. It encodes CASRLGEGSVKTQYF.

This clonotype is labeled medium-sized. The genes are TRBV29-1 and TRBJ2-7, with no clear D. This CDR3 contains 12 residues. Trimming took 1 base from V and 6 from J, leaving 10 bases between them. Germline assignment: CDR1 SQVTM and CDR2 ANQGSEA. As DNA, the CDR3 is TGCAGCGTTGAAGGGTCCTTTGGCGAGCAGTACTTC. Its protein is CSVEGSFGEQYF.

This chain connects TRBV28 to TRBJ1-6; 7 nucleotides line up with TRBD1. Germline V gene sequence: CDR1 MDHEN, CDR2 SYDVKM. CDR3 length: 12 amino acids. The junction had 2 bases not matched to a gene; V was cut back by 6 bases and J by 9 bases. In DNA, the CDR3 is TGTGCCAGCAGGGGGGACAGTTCACCCCTCCACTTT. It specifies CASRGDSSPLHF. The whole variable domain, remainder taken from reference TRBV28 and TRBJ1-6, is DVKVTQSSRYLVKRTGEKVFLECVQDMDHENMFWYRQDPGLGLRLIYFSYDVKMKEKGDIPEGYSVSREKKERFSLILESASTNQTSMYLCASRGDSSPLHFGNGTRLTVT.

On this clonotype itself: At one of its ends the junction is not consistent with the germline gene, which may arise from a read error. CDR3 loop: CSSSWDRVSNQPQHF. CDR3 DNA sequence: TGCTCCAGCAGCTGGGACAGGGTCAGCAATCAGCCCCAGCATTTT. This chain joins TRBV5-1 and TRBJ1-5; 9 bases are a match to TRBD1. This CDR3 spans 15 amino acids. Germline lookup yields CDR1 SGHRS and CDR2 YFSETQ. The variable domain in full, with the rest retrieved from reference TRBV5-1 and TRBJ1-5, is KAGVTQTPRYLIKTRGQQVTLSCSPISGHRSVSWYQQTPGQGLQFLFEYFSETQRNKGNFPGRFSGRQFSNSRSEMNVSTLELGDSALYLCSSSWDRVSNQPQHFGDGTRLSIL.

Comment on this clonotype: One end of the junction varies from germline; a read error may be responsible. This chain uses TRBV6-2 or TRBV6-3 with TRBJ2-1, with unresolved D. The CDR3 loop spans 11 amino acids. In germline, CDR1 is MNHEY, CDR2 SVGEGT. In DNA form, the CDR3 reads TGTGCCAGCAGTTACGATAATGAGCAGCTCTTC. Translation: CASSYDNEQLF.

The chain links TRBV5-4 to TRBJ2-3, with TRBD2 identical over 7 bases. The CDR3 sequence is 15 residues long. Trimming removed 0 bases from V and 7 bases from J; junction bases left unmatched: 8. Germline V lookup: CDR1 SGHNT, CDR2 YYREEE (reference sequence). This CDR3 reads CASSLASGEPHTQYF. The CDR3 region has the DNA TGTGCCAGCAGCTTGGCTAGCGGAGAGCCGCATACGCAGTATTTT.

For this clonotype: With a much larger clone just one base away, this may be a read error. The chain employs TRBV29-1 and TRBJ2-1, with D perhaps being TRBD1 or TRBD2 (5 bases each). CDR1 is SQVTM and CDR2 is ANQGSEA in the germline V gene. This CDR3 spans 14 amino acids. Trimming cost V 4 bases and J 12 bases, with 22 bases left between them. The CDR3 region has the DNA TGCAGCGTTGGAGGAATTGGGACGACATCTGCGCAGTTCTTC. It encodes CSVGGIGTTSAQFF.